The clone carrying this T cell receptor beta chain has at least ten counts. Its specificity is unknown. The sample comes from a study of T cells in Graves' hyperthyroidism and ophthalmopathy. Amplified TCR beta CDR3 regions came from RNA transcripts. When the TCR CDR3 underwent first-round RT-PCR, the HTBI primer set was used. TCRdb reprocessed the multiplex PCR reads via MiXCR and lists one record per CDR3 protein. The sample contains 250,000 to 300,000 distinct CDR3 sequences, just over 14% of which appear only once. Diagnoses were made from clinical symptoms, serum measures (thyroxine and TRAb), thyroid ultrasound and orbital computed tomography. Study-wide results and limits: A 13 V-J signature model discriminated ophthalmopathy versus stable hyperthyroidism.

This CDR3 region has 21 residues. V lost 4 bases and J lost 7; bases outside the gene matches: 27. The germline gives CDR1 SNHLY, CDR2 FYNNEI. Input material: blood. The clonotype originates from a woman aged 40-49 years with Graves' hyperthyroidism that later progressed to Graves' ophthalmopathy. The chain recombines TRBV2 with TRBJ2-1, with TRBD2 matching 8 bases. The CDR3 region is CASSVPVVVIAGTARGNEQFF. For the CDR3, the DNA is TGTGCCAGCAGTGTCCCCGTAGTGGTAATAGCGGGAACGGCACGGGGTAATGAGCAGTTCTTC.